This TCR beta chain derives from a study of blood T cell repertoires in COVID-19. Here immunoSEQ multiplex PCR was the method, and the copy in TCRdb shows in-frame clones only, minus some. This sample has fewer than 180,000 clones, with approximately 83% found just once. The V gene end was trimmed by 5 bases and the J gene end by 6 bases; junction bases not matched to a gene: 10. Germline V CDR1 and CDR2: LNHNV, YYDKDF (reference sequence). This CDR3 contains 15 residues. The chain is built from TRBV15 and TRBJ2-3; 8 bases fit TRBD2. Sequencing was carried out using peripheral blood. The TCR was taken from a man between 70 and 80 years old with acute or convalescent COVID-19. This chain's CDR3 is CATSATGTRSDTQYF. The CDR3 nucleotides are TGTGCCACCAGCGCTACCGGGACTAGATCCGATACGCAGTATTTT. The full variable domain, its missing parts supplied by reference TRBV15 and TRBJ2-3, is DAMVIQNPRYQVTQFGKPVTLSCSQTLNHNVMYWYQQKSSQAPKLLFHYYDKDFNNEADTPDNFQSRRPNTSFCFLDIRSPGLGDTAMYLCATSATGTRSDTQYFGPGTRLTVL.